In its sample, the clone carrying this T cell receptor beta chain was seen a few times. A 5'RACE template-switching step, the method used to make TCR cDNA, added a universal primer site and UMIs. TCRdb re-called the 5' RACE reads with MiXCR, one entry per CDR3 protein. In the table there are over 100,000 distinct CDR3 sequences, around 8.6% of which are singletons. This specimen comes from a study of T cells after yellow fever vaccination. Germline CDR1 reads SGHAT; CDR2 reads FQNNGV. This CDR3 spans 16 amino acids. Trimming stripped 1 base from V and 8 bases from J, with 18 bases between. The chain employs TRBV11-2 and TRBJ2-1; possibly TRBD2 for D (6 bases). The clonotype originates from a man aged 25-45 years who received the YFV17D yellow fever vaccine. The sample consisted of CD8+ T cells sorted from PBMCs, taken 45 days after the yellow fever booster vaccination. The CDR3 DNA is TGTGCCAGCAGCTTAGTTAACTCGGGAGCATTCCATGAGCAGTTCTTC. Encoded protein: CASSLVNSGAFHEQFF. Full variable domain (outside the CDR3, taken from reference TRBV11-2 and TRBJ2-1): EAGVAQSPRYKIIEKRQSVAFWCNPISGHATLYWYQQILGQGPKLLIQFQNNGVVDDSQLPKDRFSAERLKGVDSTLKIQPAKLEDSAVYLCASSLVNSGAFHEQFFGPGTRLTVL.